This T cell receptor beta chain derives from a study of shared clonotypes between healthy human individuals. Terminally differentiated effector memory CD45RA+ cells were excluded from the naive CD8 cells, which were CD45RO-negative and positively selected for CCR7. To note about this clone: Its cognate antigen is unknown.

The CDR3 totals 13 residues. Trimming took 6 bases from V and 4 from J; bases not matched to a gene: 5. Germline loops: CDR1 MNHEY, CDR2 SMNVEV (reference sequence). Study-wide findings and caveats: A reduction in generation probabilities was seen for non-shared clonotypes relative to those shared by all four donors. Compared with memory subsets, naive subsets generally had larger estimated richness.

Using roughly 200 ng DNA, 30,000 to 35,000 T cell genomes, the sorted-subset replicate PCRs were run. Original methodology: ImmunoSEQ gave junction-only sequences without quality scores, so filtering differed. Measured with immunoSEQ multiplex PCR; TCRdb has only the in-frame clones, and not every one. That table is the source of V, J and clone size, and D and trimming were worked out from the DNA. Of fewer than 800,000 clones in the sample, about 91% are singletons; the top ten hold roughly 22%. This sequence was found in a young man in good health. Input material: naive CD8+ T cells sorted from blood. The genes are TRBV27 and TRBJ1-1; 7 positions match TRBD1. The chain's CDR3 is CASRLTGATEAFF. DNA of the CDR3: TGTGCCAGCAGACTTACAGGGGCCACTGAAGCTTTCTTT.